Presented here are 25 T cell receptor beta chains from one specimen sequenced in a study of T cell responses to AZD1222 COVID-19 vaccine. Only in-frame clones appear in the TCRdb table, and some are missing; sequencing was by immunoSEQ multiplex PCR. The sample lists 95,000 to 150,000 clones; less than 95% were seen once. The material sequenced was peripheral blood, taken on day 0 of AZD1222 vaccination. Source of these receptors: an adult in good health.

Only one count was recorded for this clone. The chain combines TRBV28 with TRBJ1-5; D is possibly TRBD1 (6 bases). Germline V gene sequence: CDR1 MDHEN, CDR2 SYDVKM. The CDR3 is made up of 15 amino acids. Trimming stripped 4 bases from V and 0 bases from J, with 10 bases between. The CDR3 DNA reads TGTGCCAGCAGTTCCGGGACAAATAGCAATCAGCCCCAGCATTTT. This gives the protein CASSSGTNSNQPQHF. Full variable domain (rest looked up from reference TRBV28 and TRBJ1-5): DVKVTQSSRYLVKRTGEKVFLECVQDMDHENMFWYRQDPGLGLRLIYFSYDVKMKEKGDIPEGYSVSREKKERFSLILESASTNQTSMYLCASSSGTNSNQPQHFGDGTRLSIL.

V is TRBV30 and J is TRBJ2-7; tentatively, D is TRBD1 (6 bases). The length of the CDR3 is 12 residues. Trimming cost V 2 bases and J 7 bases, with 12 bases left between them. CDR1 GTSNPN and CDR2 SVGIG come from the germline V gene (reference sequence). Here the CDR3 reads CAWSRQVGEQYF. Written as DNA, the CDR3 is TGTGCCTGGAGTCGACAGGTGGGGGAGCAGTACTTC. Full variable domain (missing parts from reference TRBV30 and TRBJ2-7): SQTIHQWPATLVQPVGSPLSLECTVEGTSNPNLYWYRQAAGRGLQLLFYSVGIGQISSEVPQNLSASRPQDRQFILSSKKLLLSDSGFYLCAWSRQVGEQYFGPGTRLTVT.

The J gene is TRBJ1-5, the V gene TRBV2; D gene uncertain. The germline CDR1 and CDR2 sequences are SNHLY and FYNNEI. The CDR3 is 14 amino acids. V was shortened by 4 bases and J by 4 bases, with 11 bases between the two germline ends. The CDR3 reads CASSGLVGNQPQHF. CDR3 DNA: TGTGCCAGCAGTGGTTTGGTGGGAAATCAGCCCCAGCATTTT. The full variable domain, its missing parts supplied by reference TRBV2 and TRBJ1-5, is EPEVTQTPSHQVTQMGQEVILRCVPISNHLYFYWYRQILGQKVEFLVSFYNNEISEKSEIFDDQFSVERPDGSNFTLKIRSTKLEDSAMYFCASSGLVGNQPQHFGDGTRLSIL.

This clone was picked up a small number of times. The genes are TRBV5-1 and TRBJ2-7; 8 nucleotides agree with TRBD2. Trimming removed 0 bases from V and 3 bases from J; junction bases left unmatched: 5. Germline CDR1 is SGHRS and CDR2 is YFSETQ. This CDR3 is built from 15 residues. As DNA, the CDR3 is TGCGCCAGCAGCTTGGAGGGTAGCGGGATCTACGAGCAGTACTTC. It encodes CASSLEGSGIYEQYF.

This clone was picked up one time. This rearrangement joins TRBV6-2 or TRBV6-3 to TRBJ1-5; the D gene is possibly TRBD1 (5 bases). The CDR3 sequence is 14 residues long. The germline V gene has CDR1 MNHEY and CDR2 SVGEGT. Trimming pared 5 bases from V and 6 bases from J, leaving 14 bases between. The CDR3, as DNA: TGTGCCAGCAGTCCGGGCCCAACAGGTCAGCCCCAGCATTTT. Its protein product is CASSPGPTGQPQHF.

The chain links TRBV2 to TRBJ1-1; D uncertain. Trimming shortened V by 7 bases and J by 0 bases, and 9 bases separated the two germline ends. Per the germline V gene, CDR1 is SNHLY and CDR2 is FYNNEI. The CDR3 covers 13 residues. Here the CDR3 reads CASIGQVNTEAFF. The CDR3 bases are TGTGCCAGCATAGGGCAGGTGAACACTGAAGCTTTCTTT.

The chain couples TRBV2 to TRBJ2-7, with 10 bases that match TRBD1. Germline V gives CDR1 SNHLY, CDR2 FYNNEI. The CDR3 is made up of 13 amino acids. J lost 3 bases, V lost 7 bases, and 3 bases had no gene match. CDR3 region: CASIRDRGYEQYF. Written as DNA, the CDR3 is TGTGCCAGCATCCGGGACAGGGGCTACGAGCAGTACTTC.

The chain joins TRBV20-1 to TRBJ2-2, with 12 bases lining up with TRBD2. V shed 3 bases, J shed 4 bases, and the junction held 3 bases outside the gene matches. Germline V lookup: CDR1 DFQATT, CDR2 SNEGSKA (reference sequence). This CDR3 spans 15 amino acids. CDR3 coding DNA: TGCAGTGCTAGTGCACTAGCGGGAGGCACCGGGGAGCTGTTTTTT. Its translation is CSASALAGGTGELFF.

The V call is TRBV18, the J call TRBJ2-2, with TRBD1 matching 8 bases. Germline lookup yields CDR1 KGHSH and CDR2 LQKENI. V was pared by 3 bases and J by 6 bases, with 6 bases of the junction left unmatched. This CDR3 region has 15 residues. CDR3 sequence reads: CASSPSTGDAGELFF. DNA of the CDR3: TGTGCCAGCTCACCCTCGACAGGGGACGCCGGGGAGCTGTTTTTT.

The chain recombines TRBV6-4 with TRBJ2-1; D is perhaps TRBD2 (6 bases). Trimming took 7 bases from V and 3 from J, leaving 16 bases between them. The CDR3 totals 15 residues. Per germline, CDR1 MRHNA and CDR2 SNTAGT. The CDR3, as DNA: TGTGCCAGCACCAGAAGGTGGGACTTCTACAATGAGCAGTTCTTC. This sequence encodes CASTRRWDFYNEQFF.

The V call is TRBV4-1, the J call TRBJ2-5; tentative D call: TRBD1 (5 bases). V was clipped by 4 bases and J by 0 bases, with 12 bases between them. Germline CDR1 and CDR2: MGHRA and YSYEKL. The CDR3 has 15 residues. DNA of the CDR3: TGCGCCAGCAGCCTACAGGCTTCGTACCAAGAGACCCAGTACTTC. This sequence encodes CASSLQASYQETQYF.

In its sample, this clone was seen a few times. V is TRBV19 and J is TRBJ2-3, with TRBD1 identical over 8 bases. The length of the CDR3 is 14 residues. Unmatched junction bases numbered 5, after V lost 9 bases and J lost 0 bases. CDR1 is LNHDA and CDR2 is SQIVND in the germline V gene (reference sequence). The CDR3 bases are TGTGCCAGCTCAACAGGGGGTAGCACAGATACGCAGTATTTT. Translated, it gives CASSTGGSTDTQYF.

This rearrangement joins TRBV28 to TRBJ1-5; TRBD1 matches 7 bases. The CDR3 totals 15 residues. V lost 2 bases to trimming and J lost 7 bases; unmatched junction nucleotides: 8. Germline-derived CDR1 and CDR2 are MDHEN and SYDVKM. CDR3 protein: CASSLNPQGWQPQHF. CDR3 nucleotides: TGTGCCAGCAGTTTAAACCCACAGGGGTGGCAGCCCCAGCATTTT. Together with reference TRBV28 and TRBJ1-5, the CDR3 gives the full variable domain: DVKVTQSSRYLVKRTGEKVFLECVQDMDHENMFWYRQDPGLGLRLIYFSYDVKMKEKGDIPEGYSVSREKKERFSLILESASTNQTSMYLCASSLNPQGWQPQHFGDGTRLSIL.

The gene calls are TRBV5-1 and TRBJ1-1; D might be TRBD1 (5 bases). The V end lost 0 bases, the J end lost 0 bases, and 12 bases lay between the germline ends. The CDR3 has 16 amino acids. CDR1 is SGHRS, CDR2 YFSETQ, per germline. CDR3 nucleotide sequence: TGCGCCAGCAGCTTGGCCCGGGGCGACATGAACACTGAAGCTTTCTTT. This encodes CASSLARGDMNTEAFF.

The V and J genes are TRBV18 and TRBJ1-3; possible D gene TRBD1, 5 bases. The CDR3 runs to 15 residues. Trimming stripped 6 bases from V and 0 bases from J, with 12 bases between. Looked up from germline, CDR1 is KGHSH and CDR2 is LQKENI. The CDR3 DNA reads TGTGCCAGCTCCCCGACAGTGCTCTCTGGAAACACCATATATTTT. The encoded protein is CASSPTVLSGNTIYF.

The chain uses TRBV5-4 and TRBJ1-5; D is perhaps TRBD1 (6 bases). Per germline, CDR1 SGHNT and CDR2 YYREEE (reference sequence). V shed 1 base and J shed 2 bases, with 16 bases lying between them. The CDR3 loop spans 17 amino acids. Here the CDR3 DNA reads TGTGCCAGCAGCTTGAATCGGGGGGGCGAAGGCAATCAGCCCCAGCATTTT. Protein product: CASSLNRGGEGNQPQHF.

This clone was counted between two and nine times. CDR3 coding DNA: TGCGCCAGCAGCTCGGACAGGGGGTTGAACACTGAAGCTTTCTTT. Its translation is CASSSDRGLNTEAFF. The chain recombines TRBV5-1 with TRBJ1-1, with 10 bases lining up with TRBD1. V shed 3 bases and J 0 bases; nucleotides not matched to a gene: 2. In germline, CDR1 is SGHRS, CDR2 YFSETQ. The CDR3 runs 15 residues. The full variable domain, completed using reference TRBV5-1 and TRBJ1-1, is KAGVTQTPRYLIKTRGQQVTLSCSPISGHRSVSWYQQTPGQGLQFLFEYFSETQRNKGNFPGRFSGRQFSNSRSEMNVSTLELGDSALYLCASSSDRGLNTEAFFGQGTRLTVV.

V is TRBV19 and J is TRBJ2-7; 7 nucleotides align to TRBD1. The CDR3 runs 13 residues. The germline gives CDR1 LNHDA, CDR2 SQIVND (reference sequence). The V gene end was trimmed by 3 bases and the J gene end by 3 bases; junction bases not matched to a gene: 2. The CDR3 loop is CASSMGQFYEQYF. The CDR3 nucleotides are TGTGCCAGTAGTATGGGACAGTTCTACGAGCAGTACTTC. Variable domain in full (rest from reference TRBV19 and TRBJ2-7): DGGITQSPKYLFRKEGQNVTLSCEQNLNHDAMYWYRQDPGQGLRLIYYSQIVNDFQKGDIAEGYSVSREKKESFPLTVTSAQKNPTAFYLCASSMGQFYEQYFGPGTRLTVT.

This chain joins TRBV5-4 and TRBJ1-6; D gene uncertain. This CDR3 spans 16 amino acids. Between the trimmed V and J ends, which lost 0 bases and 2 bases, there was a span of 9 bases. Per the germline V gene, CDR1 is SGHNT and CDR2 is YYREEE (reference sequence). In DNA form, the CDR3 reads TGTGCCAGCAGCTTGGGGGGAGGGACCTATAATTCACCCCTCCACTTT. Translated, it gives CASSLGGGTYNSPLHF.

J is TRBJ2-5 and V is TRBV3-1 (or the pseudogene TRBV3-2), with D perhaps TRBD1 or TRBD2 (7 bases each). The V end lost 0 bases, the J end lost 4 bases, and 15 bases lay between the germline ends. CDR1 is LGHDT and CDR2 is YNNKEL in the germline V gene (reference sequence). CDR3 size: 16 residues. CDR3 amino acids: CASSQDLGRGPETQYF. The CDR3 DNA is TGTGCCAGCAGCCAAGATCTGGGGAGGGGGCCAGAGACCCAGTACTTC.

The chain uses TRBV7-6 and TRBJ2-7; 11 bases line up with TRBD2. Unmatched junction bases numbered 9, after V lost 1 base and J lost 4 bases. In germline, CDR1 is SGHVS, CDR2 FNYEAQ. The length of the CDR3 is 17 residues. This CDR3 reads CASSLVFSGRAGYEQYF. CDR3 DNA: TGTGCCAGCAGCTTAGTGTTTAGCGGGAGGGCGGGGTACGAGCAGTACTTC.

V is TRBV7-9 and J is TRBJ2-7, with 10 positions matching TRBD1. Germline V gene sequence: CDR1 SEHNR, CDR2 FQNEAQ (reference sequence). This CDR3 is 15 amino acids long. V shed 5 bases, J shed 0 bases, and the junction held 4 bases outside the gene matches. The CDR3 nucleotides are TGTGCCAGCAGCCGGGGACAGGGGTACTCCTACGAGCAGTACTTC. It is translated as CASSRGQGYSYEQYF.

This rearrangement joins TRBV6-5 to TRBJ2-7; the D gene is possibly TRBD2 (5 bases). This CDR3 has 11 residues. Germline V gives CDR1 MNHEY, CDR2 SVGAGI. Deletions cut 9 bases from V and 9 bases from J, with 15 bases between. In DNA form, the CDR3 reads TGTGCCAGTATTCGTGCCGGGGTGCAGTACTTC. This gives the protein CASIRAGVQYF.

V and J are TRBV7-8 and TRBJ1-1; 9 bases are shared with TRBD1. The CDR3 is 15 residues long. Germline assignment: CDR1 SGHVS and CDR2 FQNEAQ. With V trimmed by 3 bases and J by 4 bases, 6 bases remained unmatched. CDR3 DNA: TGTGCCAGCAGCTTGCAACAGGGGGCGCGCACTGAAGCTTTCTTT. It specifies CASSLQQGARTEAFF.

The rearrangement links TRBV6-5 to TRBJ2-1, with D perhaps TRBD1 (6 bases). This CDR3 has 14 amino acids. Per the germline V gene, CDR1 is MNHEY and CDR2 is SVGAGI. V was clipped by 6 bases and J by 9 bases, with 18 bases between them. CDR3 sequence: CASRTGPPAPEQFF. The CDR3 nucleotides are TGTGCCAGCAGGACAGGACCTCCAGCCCCTGAGCAGTTCTTC.